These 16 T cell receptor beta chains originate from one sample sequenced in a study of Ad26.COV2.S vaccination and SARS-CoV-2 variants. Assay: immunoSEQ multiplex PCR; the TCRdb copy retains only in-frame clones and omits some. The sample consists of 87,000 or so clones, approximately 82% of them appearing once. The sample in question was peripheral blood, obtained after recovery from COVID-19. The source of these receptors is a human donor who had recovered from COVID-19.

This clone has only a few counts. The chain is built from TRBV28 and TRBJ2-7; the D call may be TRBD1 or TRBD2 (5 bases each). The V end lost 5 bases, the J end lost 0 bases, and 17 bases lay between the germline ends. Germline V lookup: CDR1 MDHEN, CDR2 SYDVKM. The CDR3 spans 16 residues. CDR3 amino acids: CASSRGTTWGSYEQYF. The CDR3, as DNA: TGTGCCAGCAGTCGTGGGACCACGTGGGGCTCCTACGAGCAGTACTTC.

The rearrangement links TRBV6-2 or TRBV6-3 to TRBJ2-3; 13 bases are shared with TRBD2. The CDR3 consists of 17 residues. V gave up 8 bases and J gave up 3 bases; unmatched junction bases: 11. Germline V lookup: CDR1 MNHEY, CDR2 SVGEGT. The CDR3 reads CASGLGLAGWMTDTQYF. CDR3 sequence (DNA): TGTGCCAGCGGCCTGGGACTAGCGGGATGGATGACAGATACGCAGTATTTT.

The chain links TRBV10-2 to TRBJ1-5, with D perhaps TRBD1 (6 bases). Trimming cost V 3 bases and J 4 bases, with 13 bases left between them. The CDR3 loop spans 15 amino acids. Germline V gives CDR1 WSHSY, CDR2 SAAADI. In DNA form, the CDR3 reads TGCGCCAGCAGTGATACAGGGATGGGAAATCAGCCCCAGCATTTT. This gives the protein CASSDTGMGNQPQHF.

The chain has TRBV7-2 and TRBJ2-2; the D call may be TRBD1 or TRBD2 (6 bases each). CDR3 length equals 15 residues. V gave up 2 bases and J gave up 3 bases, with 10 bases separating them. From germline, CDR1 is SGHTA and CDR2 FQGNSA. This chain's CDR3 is CASSLLGGYTGELFF. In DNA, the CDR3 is TGTGCCAGCAGCTTACTCGGGGGCTACACCGGGGAGCTGTTTTTT.

The DNA of the CDR3 is TGCGCCAGCAGCACCGGACAGCCGCCCTACGAGCAGTACTTC. The encoded protein is CASSTGQPPYEQYF. This rearrangement joins TRBV5-1 to TRBJ2-7, with a tentative D call TRBD1 (6 bases). This CDR3 is 14 amino acids long. V was clipped by 4 bases and J by 2 bases, with 13 bases between them. Germline V gene sequence: CDR1 SGHRS, CDR2 YFSETQ.

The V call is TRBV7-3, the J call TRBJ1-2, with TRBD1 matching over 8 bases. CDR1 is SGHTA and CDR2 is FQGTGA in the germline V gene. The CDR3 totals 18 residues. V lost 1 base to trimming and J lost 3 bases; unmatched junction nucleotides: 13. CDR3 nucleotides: TGTGCCAGCAGCTTAAAGGACTACCGGGACAGGCAACACTATGGCTACACCTTC. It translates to CASSLKDYRDRQHYGYTF.

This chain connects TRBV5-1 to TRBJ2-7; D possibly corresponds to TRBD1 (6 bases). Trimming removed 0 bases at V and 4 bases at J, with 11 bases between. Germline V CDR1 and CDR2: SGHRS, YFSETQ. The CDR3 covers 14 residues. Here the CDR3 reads CASSLARGAYEQYF. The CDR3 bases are TGCGCCAGCAGCTTGGCCAGGGGAGCATACGAGCAGTACTTC.

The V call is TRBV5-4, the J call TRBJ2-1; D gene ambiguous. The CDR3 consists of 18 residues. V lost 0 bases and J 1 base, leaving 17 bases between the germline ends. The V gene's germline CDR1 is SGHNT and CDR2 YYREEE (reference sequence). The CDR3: CASSLDGAPGLSYNEQFF. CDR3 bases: TGTGCCAGCAGCTTGGACGGCGCCCCGGGCCTGTCCTACAATGAGCAGTTCTTC.

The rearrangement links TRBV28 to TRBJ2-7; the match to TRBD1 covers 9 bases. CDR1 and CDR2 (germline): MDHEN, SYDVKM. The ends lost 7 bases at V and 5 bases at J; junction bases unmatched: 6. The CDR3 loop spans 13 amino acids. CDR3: CASKRQGGNEQYF. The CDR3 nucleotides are TGTGCCAGCAAAAGACAGGGGGGGAACGAGCAGTACTTC.

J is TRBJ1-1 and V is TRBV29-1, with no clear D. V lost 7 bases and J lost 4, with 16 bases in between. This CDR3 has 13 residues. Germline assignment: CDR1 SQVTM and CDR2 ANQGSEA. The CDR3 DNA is TGCAGCGCTGGTGGCGAGTGGGTCACTGAAGCTTTCTTT. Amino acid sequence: CSAGGEWVTEAFF.

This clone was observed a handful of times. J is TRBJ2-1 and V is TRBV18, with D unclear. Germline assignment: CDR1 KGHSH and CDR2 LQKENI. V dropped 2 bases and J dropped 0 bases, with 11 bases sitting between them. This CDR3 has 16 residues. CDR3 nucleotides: TGTGCCAGCTCACCAAATCGGGCCAGCTCCTACAATGAGCAGTTCTTC. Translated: CASSPNRASSYNEQFF.

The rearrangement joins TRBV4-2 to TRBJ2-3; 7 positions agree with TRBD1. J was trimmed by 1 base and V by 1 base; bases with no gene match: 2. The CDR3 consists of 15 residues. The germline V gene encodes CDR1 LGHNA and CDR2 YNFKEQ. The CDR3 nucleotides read TGTGCCAGCAGCCAAGTTGGACAGGGCACAGATACGCAGTATTTT. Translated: CASSQVGQGTDTQYF.

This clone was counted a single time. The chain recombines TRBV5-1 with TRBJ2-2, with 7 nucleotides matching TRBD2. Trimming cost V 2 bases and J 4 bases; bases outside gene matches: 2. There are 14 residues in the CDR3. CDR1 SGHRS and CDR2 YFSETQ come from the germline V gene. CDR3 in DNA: TGCGCCAGCAGCTTAGGCGGGAGCACCGGGGAGCTGTTTTTT. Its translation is CASSLGGSTGELFF. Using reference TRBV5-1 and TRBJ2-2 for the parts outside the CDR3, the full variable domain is KAGVTQTPRYLIKTRGQQVTLSCSPISGHRSVSWYQQTPGQGLQFLFEYFSETQRNKGNFPGRFSGRQFSNSRSEMNVSTLELGDSALYLCASSLGGSTGELFFGEGSRLTVL.

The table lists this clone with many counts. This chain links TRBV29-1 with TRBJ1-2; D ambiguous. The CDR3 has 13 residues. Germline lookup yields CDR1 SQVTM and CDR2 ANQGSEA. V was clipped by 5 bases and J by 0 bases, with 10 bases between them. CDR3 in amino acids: CSVRTDANYGYTF. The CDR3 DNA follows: TGCAGCGTTCGAACGGATGCTAACTATGGCTACACCTTC.

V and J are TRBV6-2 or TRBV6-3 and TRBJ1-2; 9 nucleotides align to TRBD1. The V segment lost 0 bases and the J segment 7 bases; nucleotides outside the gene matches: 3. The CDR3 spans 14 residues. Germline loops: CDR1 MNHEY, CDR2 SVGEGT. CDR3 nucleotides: TGTGCCAGCAGTTACTCGGGACAGGGAAGTGGCTACACCTTC. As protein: CASSYSGQGSGYTF.

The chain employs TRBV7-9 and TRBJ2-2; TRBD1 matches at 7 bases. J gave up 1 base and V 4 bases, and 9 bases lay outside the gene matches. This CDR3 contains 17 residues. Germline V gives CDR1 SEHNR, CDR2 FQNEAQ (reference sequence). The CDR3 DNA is TGTGCCAGCAGCTCTAGGGAGACAGGGAAGAACACCGGGGAGCTGTTTTTT. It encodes CASSSRETGKNTGELFF.